These 14 T cell receptor beta chains were sequenced from one sample in a study of glioma-infiltrating T cells. TCR alpha and beta CDR3 regions were amplified from RNA using iRepertoire nested multiplex PCR. TCRdb called the multiplex PCR reads again in MiXCR, with one record for every CDR3 protein. This sample has approximately 100,000 distinct CDR3 sequences, with approximately 28% found just once. Sequencing was done on a sample of glioma tissue, nonneoplastic brain tissue, or PBMCs (not recorded which). These receptors came from a human donor with low-grade glioma or glioblastoma, undergoing nonglioma brain surgery, or in good health (not recorded which).

This clonotype was counted between two and nine times. The chain uses TRBV10-3 and TRBJ1-3; tentatively, D is TRBD1 (5 bases). The CDR3 runs 16 residues. The V gene lost 3 bases and the J gene lost 0 bases, with 12 bases spanning the gap. Germline V CDR1 and CDR2: ENHRY, SYGVKD. CDR3 nucleotide sequence: TGTGCCATCAGTGATGGGACTGACAGCTCTGGAAACACCATATATTTT. Encoded protein: CAISDGTDSSGNTIYF.

This clonotype was counted many times. The rearrangement joins TRBV7-2 to TRBJ1-2; tentative D call: TRBD1 (5 bases). The CDR3 is 15 amino acids. V lost 1 base, J lost 4 bases, and 13 bases lay in between. CDR1 is SGHTA and CDR2 is FQGNSA in the germline V gene. CDR3 in amino acids: CASSLDNRILYGYTF. CDR3 DNA: TGTGCCAGCAGCTTAGATAACAGGATCCTCTATGGCTACACCTTC.

V gene TRBV29-1 combines with J gene TRBJ1-3; 8 bases agree with TRBD1. Unmatched junction bases numbered 8, after V lost 4 bases and J lost 3 bases. Per the germline V gene, CDR1 is SQVTM and CDR2 is ANQGSEA. The CDR3 is made up of 15 amino acids. CDR3 nucleotide sequence: TGCAGCGTTGGATTGTCAGGGGGCAGTGGAAACACCATATATTTT. It encodes CSVGLSGGSGNTIYF.

To note about this clonotype: This may arise from a read error, as a much more abundant clone is one base away. The CDR3 end shows no conserved phenylalanine or tryptophan, and so a read error is likely. The chain has TRBV14 and TRBJ1-1; D unclear. The CDR3 length is 16 residues. Trimming pared 0 bases from V and 0 bases from J, leaving 11 bases between. CDR1 and CDR2 from the germline V gene are SGHDN and FVKESK. In DNA, the CDR3 is TGTGCCAGCAGCCAAGATTTAGGGCAGCTGAACACTGAAGCTTTCCTT. Its protein product is CASSQDLGQLNTEAFL.

The CDR3 nucleotides are TGCAGCTTGTTCACCGGGACTAGCGGGGGGGGACCGCAGTTCTTC. Translating gives CSLFTGTSGGGPQFF. The rearrangement joins TRBV29-1 to TRBJ2-1; 16 nucleotides line up with TRBD2. The CDR3 has 15 amino acids. J lost 12 bases, V lost 8 bases, and 13 bases had no gene match. CDR1 and CDR2 from the germline V gene are SQVTM and ANQGSEA.

Worth noting for this clonotype: A read error may be the cause here, since a much bigger clone is one base away. The chain recombines TRBV20-1 with TRBJ1-1; tentative D call: TRBD1 (5 bases). The CDR3 covers 14 residues. Looked up from germline, CDR1 is DFQATT and CDR2 is SNEGSKA (reference sequence). Trimming pared 8 bases from V and 0 bases from J, leaving 16 bases between. CDR3 region: CSTIRGNMNTEAFF. The CDR3, as DNA: TGCAGTACTATTCGGGGGAACATGAACACTGAAGCTTTCTTT.

This clonotype was counted between two and nine times. V usage is TRBV10-3 and J usage is TRBJ1-3; 9 nucleotides agree with TRBD1. J was trimmed by 2 bases and V by 9 bases; bases with no gene match: 5. The CDR3 loop spans 14 amino acids. Germline CDR1 ENHRY, CDR2 SYGVKD. As DNA, the CDR3 is TGTGCCATGGGACAGGGAGGCACTGGAAACACCATATATTTT. This translates into CAMGQGGTGNTIYF.

Remarks on this clonotype: This could be a read error, since a much larger clone is one nucleotide away. The chain uses TRBV6-2 or TRBV6-3 and TRBJ1-1; TRBD1 might be the D (6 bases). The CDR3 is 15 residues long. The germline CDR1 and CDR2 sequences are MNHEY and SVGEGT. V lost 5 bases and J 2 bases, leaving 15 bases between the germline ends. CDR3 region: CASSRQGQSNTEAFF. The CDR3 region has the DNA TGTGCCAGCAGTAGGCAGGGACAATCTAACACTGAAGCTTTCTTT.

This clonotype was observed many times. The rearrangement uses TRBV6-1 and TRBJ2-7; 7 bases line up with TRBD2. Germline CDR1 MNHNS, CDR2 SASEGT. The CDR3 sequence is 13 residues long. CDR3 region: CAAGGGDSYEQYF. The DNA for the CDR3 is TGTGCAGCCGGCGGGGGTGATTCCTACGAGCAGTACTTC.

Comment on this clonotype: A much bigger clone sits one base away, suggesting this may be a read error. The chain couples TRBV20-1 to TRBJ2-7; D perhaps matches TRBD1 (5 bases). The germline V and J ends were trimmed by 5 bases and 1 base, with 9 bases remaining between them. The CDR3 sequence is 12 residues long. Germline V gene lookup returns CDR1 DFQATT and CDR2 SNEGSKA (reference sequence). CDR3 sequence: CSAHRQSYEQYF. For the CDR3, the DNA is TGCAGTGCTCATCGACAGTCCTACGAGCAGTACTTC.

Worth noting for this clonotype: This sequence may be a read error, since a much larger clone differs from it by one base. J is TRBJ2-2 and V is TRBV27; TRBD1 is a possible D gene (6 bases). The CDR3 is 15 amino acids. Germline V gene sequence: CDR1 MNHEY, CDR2 SMNVEV (reference sequence). CDR3 loop: CAGSFGQTNTGELFF. CDR3 DNA: TGTGCCGGCAGTTTCGGACAGACGAACACCGGGGAGCTGTTTTTT.

In regard to this clonotype: A much larger clone lies one base from this, so it may be a read error. This rearrangement joins TRBV7-8 to TRBJ2-7; D is possibly TRBD1 or TRBD2 (5 bases each). The CDR3 contains 13 residues. Trimming took 6 bases from V and 2 from J, leaving 11 bases between them. CDR1 and CDR2 (germline): SGHVS, FQNEAQ. The CDR3 here is CASSRGRAYEQYF. The CDR3 bases are TGTGCCAGCAGTCGGGGCAGAGCCTACGAGCAGTACTTC.

The V and J genes are TRBV3-1 and TRBJ1-6; D gene unclear. V was pared by 1 base and J by 14 bases, with 12 bases between. The CDR3 is 13 residues long. Germline CDR1 is LGHDT and CDR2 is YNNKEL (reference sequence). The CDR3 nucleotides read TGTGCCAGCAGCCAAGGCAAGGCCCAGGCCCTCCACTTT. Translation: CASSQGKAQALHF.

Comments on this clonotype: Sequence at one end of the junction differs from germline and may be a read error. The chain combines TRBV20-1 with TRBJ2-3; 7 bases line up with TRBD2. The CDR3 is 15 amino acids. Germline assignment: CDR1 DFQATT and CDR2 SNEGSKA (reference sequence). The CDR3 protein is CSARDIKRGTDTRYF. CDR3 nucleotide sequence: TGCAGTGCTAGAGATATTAAGCGGGGTACAGATACGCGGTATTTT.